This T cell receptor beta chain was sequenced for a study of beta chain features in type 1 diabetes. Study overall: On cell yields, gender and age, patients and healthy donors were similar.

Study-wide results and limits: All four CD4+ subsets from Type 1 diabetes patients carried moderately but significantly shorter TCRB CDR3s.

Germline values: CDR1 SGHRS, CDR2 YFSETQ. Trimming took off 0 bases at V and 4 bases at J, with 13 bases between the two ends. The CDR3 spans 15 residues. It was one heparinised blood draw, averaging approximately 100 mL, that each donor gave. The sample holds a few counts of this clone. What it recognizes is unknown. The sequenced template was cDNA made from the entire isolated RNA. Repertoires were generated with immunoSEQ multiplex PCR, while TCRdb's copy carries only in-frame clones and drops some. This sample has a few hundred thousand clones; roughly 14% occur once, and the top ten carry roughly 0.015%.

This clonotype was obtained from a woman aged 18 to 35 with type 1 diabetes. The sequencing sample was made of naive CD4+ T cells from blood. The rearrangement joins TRBV5-1 to TRBJ1-1; perhaps TRBD1 as D (6 bases). Here the CDR3 DNA reads TGCGCCAGCAGCTTGGTCACAGGGATGATCACTGAAGCTTTCTTT. As protein: CASSLVTGMITEAFF.